The subject of this entry is one T cell receptor beta chain. This CDR3 has 15 residues. Trimming removed 4 bases from V and 2 bases from J; junction bases left unmatched: 5. Germline CDR1 reads LNHDA; CDR2 reads SQIVND (reference sequence). The method was immunoSEQ multiplex PCR; TCRdb's version includes in-frame clones alone and lacks a portion of them. The data show 150,000 to 200,000 clones, about 88% seen once. This sample was included in a study of blood T cell repertoires in COVID-19. The overall study: PBMCs, B-cell-depleted T cells, or T cells were the source of the cDNA or gDNA that made up the material.

Source material: PBMCs or T cells enriched from blood (not recorded which). The sequence was collected from a woman between 50 and 59 years old who had recovered from COVID-19. The chain employs TRBV19 and TRBJ1-3, with 7 bases identical to TRBD1. The CDR3 sequence is CASSTTTGTGNTIYF. The CDR3 DNA follows: TGTGCCAGTAGTACCACGACAGGGACTGGAAACACCATATATTTT.